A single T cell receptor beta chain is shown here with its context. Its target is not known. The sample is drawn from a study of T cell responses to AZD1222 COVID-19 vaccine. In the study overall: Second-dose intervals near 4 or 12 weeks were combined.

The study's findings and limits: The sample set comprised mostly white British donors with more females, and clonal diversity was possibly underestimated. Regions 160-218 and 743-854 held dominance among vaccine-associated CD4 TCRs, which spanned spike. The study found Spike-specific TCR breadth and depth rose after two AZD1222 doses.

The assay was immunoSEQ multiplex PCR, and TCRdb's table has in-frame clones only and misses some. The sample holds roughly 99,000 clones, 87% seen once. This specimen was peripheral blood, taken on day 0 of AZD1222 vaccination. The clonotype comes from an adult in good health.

This CDR3 is CASSQPPGTAGLSYNEQFF. The CDR3 DNA reads as TGCGCCAGCAGCCAACCTCCGGGGACAGCGGGGTTGTCCTACAATGAGCAGTTCTTC. The genes are TRBV4-3 and TRBJ2-1; D could derive from TRBD1 or TRBD2 (7 bases each). V lost 2 bases to trimming and J lost 1 base, with 21 bases between them. The CDR3 extends over 19 amino acids. Germline-derived CDR1 and CDR2 are LGHNA and YSLEER.